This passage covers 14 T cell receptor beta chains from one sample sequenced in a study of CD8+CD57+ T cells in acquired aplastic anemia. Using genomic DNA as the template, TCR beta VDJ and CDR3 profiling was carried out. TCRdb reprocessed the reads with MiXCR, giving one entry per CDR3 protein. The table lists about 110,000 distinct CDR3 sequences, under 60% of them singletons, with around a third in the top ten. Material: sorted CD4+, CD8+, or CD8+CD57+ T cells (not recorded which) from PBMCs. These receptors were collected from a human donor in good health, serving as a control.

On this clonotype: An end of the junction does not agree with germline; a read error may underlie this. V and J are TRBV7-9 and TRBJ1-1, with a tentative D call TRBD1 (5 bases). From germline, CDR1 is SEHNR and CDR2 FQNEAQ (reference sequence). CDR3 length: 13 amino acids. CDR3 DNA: TGTGCCAGCAGCTTAGGACAGAACACTGAAGCTCTCTTT. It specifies CASSLGQNTEALF. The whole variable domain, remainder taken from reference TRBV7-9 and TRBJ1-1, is DTGVSQNPRHKITKRGQNVTFRCDPISEHNRLYWYRQTLGQGPEFLTYFQNEAQLEKSRLLSDRFSAERPKGSFSTLEIQRTEQGDSAMYLCASSLGQNTEALFGQGTRLTVV.

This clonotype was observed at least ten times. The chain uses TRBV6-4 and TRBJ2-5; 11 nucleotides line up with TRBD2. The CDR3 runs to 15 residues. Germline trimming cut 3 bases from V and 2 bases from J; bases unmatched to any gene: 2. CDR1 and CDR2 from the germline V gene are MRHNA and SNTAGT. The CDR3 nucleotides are TGTGCCAGCAGTGAGGTAGCGGGGGGGCAAGAGACCCAGTACTTC. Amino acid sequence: CASSEVAGGQETQYF.

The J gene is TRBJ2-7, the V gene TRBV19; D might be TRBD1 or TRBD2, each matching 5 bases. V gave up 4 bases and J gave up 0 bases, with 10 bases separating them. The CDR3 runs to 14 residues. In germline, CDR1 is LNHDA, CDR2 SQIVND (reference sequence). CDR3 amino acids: CASSKGDLSYEQYF. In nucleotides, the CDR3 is TGTGCCAGTAGTAAAGGGGACCTCTCCTACGAGCAGTACTTC.

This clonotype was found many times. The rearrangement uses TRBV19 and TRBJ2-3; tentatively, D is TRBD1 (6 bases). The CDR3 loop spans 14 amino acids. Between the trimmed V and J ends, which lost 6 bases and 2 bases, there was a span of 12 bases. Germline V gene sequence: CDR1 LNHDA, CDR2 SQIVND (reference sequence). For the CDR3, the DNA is TGTGCCAGTAGCTCAAACAGGGACACAGATACGCAGTATTTT. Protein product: CASSSNRDTDTQYF.

As DNA, the CDR3 is TGTGCCAGTAGTATAAGGGGGGTGGGCACTGAAGCTTTCTTT. Its protein is CASSIRGVGTEAFF. The chain carries TRBV19 and TRBJ1-1, with a tentative D call TRBD1 (6 bases). CDR1 and CDR2 (germline): LNHDA, SQIVND (reference sequence). The CDR3 contains 14 residues. The V end lost 2 bases, the J end lost 4 bases, and 11 bases lay between the germline ends.

DNA for the CDR3: TGTGCCACCAGCAGTCGGGGAATTGAAGCTTTCTTT. This translates into CATSSRGIEAFF. V is TRBV15 and J is TRBJ1-1; D is undetermined. This CDR3 has 12 residues. V was trimmed by 3 bases and J by 7 bases, leaving 9 bases between them. Germline lookup yields CDR1 LNHNV and CDR2 YYDKDF (reference sequence).

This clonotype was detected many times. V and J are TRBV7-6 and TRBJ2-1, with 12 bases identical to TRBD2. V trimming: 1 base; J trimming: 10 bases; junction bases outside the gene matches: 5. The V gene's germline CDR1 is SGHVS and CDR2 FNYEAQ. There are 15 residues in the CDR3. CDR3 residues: CASSLEGLAGHEQFF. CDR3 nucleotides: TGTGCCAGCAGCTTAGAAGGACTAGCGGGGCACGAGCAGTTCTTC.

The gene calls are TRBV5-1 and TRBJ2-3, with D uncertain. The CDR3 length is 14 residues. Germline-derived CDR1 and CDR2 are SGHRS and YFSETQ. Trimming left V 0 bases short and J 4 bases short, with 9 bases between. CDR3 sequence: CASSLEGSPDTQYF. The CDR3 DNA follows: TGCGCCAGCAGCTTGGAGGGCAGCCCAGATACGCAGTATTTT.

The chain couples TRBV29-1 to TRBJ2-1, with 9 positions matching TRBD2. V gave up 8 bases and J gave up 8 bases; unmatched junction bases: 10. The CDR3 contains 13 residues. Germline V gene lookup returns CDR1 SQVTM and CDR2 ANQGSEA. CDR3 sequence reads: CSISGGDIYEQFF. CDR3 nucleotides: TGCAGCATTAGCGGGGGCGATATCTATGAGCAGTTCTTC.

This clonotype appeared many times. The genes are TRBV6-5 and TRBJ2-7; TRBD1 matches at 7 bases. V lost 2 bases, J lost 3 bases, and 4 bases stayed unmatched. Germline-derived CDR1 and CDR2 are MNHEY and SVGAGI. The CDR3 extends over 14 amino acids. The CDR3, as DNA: TGTGCCAGCAGTTACGGACAGGCTATCTACGAGCAGTACTTC. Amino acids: CASSYGQAIYEQYF.

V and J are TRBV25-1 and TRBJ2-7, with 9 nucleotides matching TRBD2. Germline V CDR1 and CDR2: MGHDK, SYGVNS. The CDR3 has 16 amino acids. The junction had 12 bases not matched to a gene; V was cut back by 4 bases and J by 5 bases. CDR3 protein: CASSGPLAGVRDEQYF. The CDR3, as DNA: TGTGCCAGCAGTGGGCCTTTAGCGGGAGTTAGGGACGAGCAGTACTTC.

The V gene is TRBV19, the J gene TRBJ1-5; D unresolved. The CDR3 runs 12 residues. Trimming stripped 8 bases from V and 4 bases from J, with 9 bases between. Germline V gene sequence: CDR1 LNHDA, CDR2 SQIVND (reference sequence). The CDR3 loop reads CASRRQNQPQHF. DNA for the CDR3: TGTGCCAGTCGGAGGCAAAATCAGCCCCAGCATTTT.

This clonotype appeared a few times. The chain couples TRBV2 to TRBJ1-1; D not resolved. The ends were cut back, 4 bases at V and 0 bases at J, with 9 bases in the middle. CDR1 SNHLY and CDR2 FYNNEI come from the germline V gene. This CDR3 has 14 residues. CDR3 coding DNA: TGTGCCAGCAGTGTTCCACAGTTGAACACTGAAGCTTTCTTT. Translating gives CASSVPQLNTEAFF. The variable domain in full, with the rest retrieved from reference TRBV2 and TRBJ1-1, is EPEVTQTPSHQVTQMGQEVILRCVPISNHLYFYWYRQILGQKVEFLVSFYNNEISEKSEIFDDQFSVERPDGSNFTLKIRSTKLEDSAMYFCASSVPQLNTEAFFGQGTRLTVV.

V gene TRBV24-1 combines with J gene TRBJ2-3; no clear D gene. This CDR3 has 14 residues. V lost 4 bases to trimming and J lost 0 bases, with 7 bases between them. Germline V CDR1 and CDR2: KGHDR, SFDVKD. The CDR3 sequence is CATSELYSTDTQYF. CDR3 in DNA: TGTGCCACCAGTGAATTGTATAGCACAGATACGCAGTATTTT.